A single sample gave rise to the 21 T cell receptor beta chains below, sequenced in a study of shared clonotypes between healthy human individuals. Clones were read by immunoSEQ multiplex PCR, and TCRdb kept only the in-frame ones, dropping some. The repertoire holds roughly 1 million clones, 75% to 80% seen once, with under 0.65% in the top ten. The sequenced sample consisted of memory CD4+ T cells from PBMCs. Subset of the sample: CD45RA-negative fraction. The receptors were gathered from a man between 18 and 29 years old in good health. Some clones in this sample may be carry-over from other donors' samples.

CDR3 sequence: CASSVAGGITDTQYF. The DNA for the CDR3 is TGTGCCAGCAGTGTGGCAGGGGGCATCACAGATACGCAGTATTTT. This chain uses TRBV6-4 with TRBJ2-3; 8 nucleotides agree with TRBD1. Germline-derived CDR1 and CDR2 are MRHNA and SNTAGT. J gave up 2 bases and V 4 bases, and 5 bases lay outside the gene matches. The CDR3 spans 15 residues.

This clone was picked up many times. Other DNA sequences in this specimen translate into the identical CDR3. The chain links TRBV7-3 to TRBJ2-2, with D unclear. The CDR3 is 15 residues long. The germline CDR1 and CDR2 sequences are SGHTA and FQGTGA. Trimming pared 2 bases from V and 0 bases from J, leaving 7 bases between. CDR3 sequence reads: CASSLPGANTGELFF. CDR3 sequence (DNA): TGTGCCAGCAGCTTACCAGGAGCGAACACCGGGGAGCTGTTTTTT.

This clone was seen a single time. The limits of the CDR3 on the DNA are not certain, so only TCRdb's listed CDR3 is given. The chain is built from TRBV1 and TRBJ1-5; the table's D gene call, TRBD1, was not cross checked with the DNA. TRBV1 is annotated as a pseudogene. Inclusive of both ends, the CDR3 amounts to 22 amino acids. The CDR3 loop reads CTSSQDRSYDPMVGTGSQPQHF.

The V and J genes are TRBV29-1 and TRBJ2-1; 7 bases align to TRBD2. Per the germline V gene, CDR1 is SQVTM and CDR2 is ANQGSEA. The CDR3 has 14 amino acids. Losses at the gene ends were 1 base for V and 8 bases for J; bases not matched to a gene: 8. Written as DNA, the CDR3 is TGCAGCGTTGAAGGCGGGAGATCGATCGATGAGCAGTTCTTC. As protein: CSVEGGRSIDEQFF.

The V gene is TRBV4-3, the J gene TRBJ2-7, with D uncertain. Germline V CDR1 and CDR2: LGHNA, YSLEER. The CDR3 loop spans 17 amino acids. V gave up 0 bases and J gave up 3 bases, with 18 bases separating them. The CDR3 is CASSQDPPGPPLYEQYF. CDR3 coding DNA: TGCGCCAGCAGCCAAGATCCCCCCGGGCCTCCTCTCTACGAGCAGTACTTC.

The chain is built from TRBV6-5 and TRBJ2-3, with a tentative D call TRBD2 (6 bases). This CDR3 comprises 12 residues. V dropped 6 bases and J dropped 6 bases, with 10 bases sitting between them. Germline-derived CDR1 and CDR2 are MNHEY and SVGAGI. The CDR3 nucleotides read TGTGCCAGCAGCCTACGGGGGGATACGCAGTATTTT. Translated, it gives CASSLRGDTQYF.

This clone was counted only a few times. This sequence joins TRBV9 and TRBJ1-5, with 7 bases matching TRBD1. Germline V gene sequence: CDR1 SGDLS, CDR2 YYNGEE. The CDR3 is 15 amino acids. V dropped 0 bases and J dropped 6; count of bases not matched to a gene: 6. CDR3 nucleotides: TGTGCCAGCAGCGTAGGAGGGGGCTTGGGTCAGCCCCAGCATTTT. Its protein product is CASSVGGGLGQPQHF.

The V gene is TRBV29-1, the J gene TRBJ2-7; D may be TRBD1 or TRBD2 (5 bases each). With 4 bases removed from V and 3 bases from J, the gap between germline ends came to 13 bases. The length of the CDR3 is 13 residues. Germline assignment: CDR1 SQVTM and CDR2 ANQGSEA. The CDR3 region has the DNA TGCAGCGTTGGCCTTGTTGGGGGCTACGAGCAGTACTTC. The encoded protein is CSVGLVGGYEQYF.

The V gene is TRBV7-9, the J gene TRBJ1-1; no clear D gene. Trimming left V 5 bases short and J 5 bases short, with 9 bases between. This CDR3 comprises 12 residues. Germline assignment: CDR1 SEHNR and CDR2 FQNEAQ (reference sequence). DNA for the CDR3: TGTGCCAGCAGCCCAGGAGGGACTGAAGCTTTCTTT. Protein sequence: CASSPGGTEAFF. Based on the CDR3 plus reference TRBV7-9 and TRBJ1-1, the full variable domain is DTGVSQNPRHKITKRGQNVTFRCDPISEHNRLYWYRQTLGQGPEFLTYFQNEAQLEKSRLLSDRFSAERPKGSFSTLEIQRTEQGDSAMYLCASSPGGTEAFFGQGTRLTVV.

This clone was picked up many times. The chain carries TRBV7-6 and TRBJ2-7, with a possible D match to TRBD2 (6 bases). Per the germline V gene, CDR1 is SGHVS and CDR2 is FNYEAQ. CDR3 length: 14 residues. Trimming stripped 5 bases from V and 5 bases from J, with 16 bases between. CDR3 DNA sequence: TGTGCCAGCAGCCCCACGTGGGGGACTGACGAGCAGTACTTC. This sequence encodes CASSPTWGTDEQYF.

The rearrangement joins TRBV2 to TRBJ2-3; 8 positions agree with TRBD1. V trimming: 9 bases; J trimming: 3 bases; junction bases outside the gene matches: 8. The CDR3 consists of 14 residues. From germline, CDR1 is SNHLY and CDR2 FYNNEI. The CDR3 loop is CASRRDRTTDTQYF. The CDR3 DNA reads TGTGCCAGTCGCCGGGACAGGACGACAGATACGCAGTATTTT.

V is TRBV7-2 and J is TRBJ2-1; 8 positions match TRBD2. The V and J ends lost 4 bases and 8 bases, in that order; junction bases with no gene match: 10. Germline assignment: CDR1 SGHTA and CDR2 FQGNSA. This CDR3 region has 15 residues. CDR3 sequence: CASSYPGLGVYEQFF. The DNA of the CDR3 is TGTGCCAGCAGCTACCCGGGACTAGGCGTCTATGAGCAGTTCTTC. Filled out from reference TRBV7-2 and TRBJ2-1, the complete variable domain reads GAGVSQSPSNKVTEKGKDVELRCDPISGHTALYWYRQSLGQGLEFLIYFQGNSAPDKSGLPSDRFSAERTGGSVSTLTIQRTQQEDSAVYLCASSYPGLGVYEQFFGPGTRLTVL.

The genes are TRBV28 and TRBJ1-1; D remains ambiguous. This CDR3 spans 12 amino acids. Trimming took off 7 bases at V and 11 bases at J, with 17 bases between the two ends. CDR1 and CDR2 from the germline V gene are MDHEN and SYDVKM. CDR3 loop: CASISPPTSAFF. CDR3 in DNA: TGTGCCAGCATCAGCCCGCCAACAAGTGCTTTCTTT.

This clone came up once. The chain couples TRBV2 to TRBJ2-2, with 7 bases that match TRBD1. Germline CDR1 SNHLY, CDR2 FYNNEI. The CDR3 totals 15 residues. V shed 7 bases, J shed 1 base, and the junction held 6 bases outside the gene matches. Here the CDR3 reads CASNGQVLNTGELFF. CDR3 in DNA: TGTGCCAGCAACGGACAGGTGCTGAACACCGGGGAGCTGTTTTTT.

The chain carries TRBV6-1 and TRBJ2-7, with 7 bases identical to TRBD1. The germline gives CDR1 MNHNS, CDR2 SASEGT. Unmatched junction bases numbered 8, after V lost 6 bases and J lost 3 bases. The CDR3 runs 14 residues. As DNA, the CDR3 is TGTGCCAGCAGGGACACAGGGGTCCACTACGAGCAGTACTTC. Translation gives CASRDTGVHYEQYF.

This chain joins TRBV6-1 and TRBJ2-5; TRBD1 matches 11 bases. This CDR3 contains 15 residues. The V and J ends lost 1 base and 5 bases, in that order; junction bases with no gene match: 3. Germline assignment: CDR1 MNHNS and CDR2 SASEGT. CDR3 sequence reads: CASSEGTGGRETQYF. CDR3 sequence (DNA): TGTGCCAGCAGTGAAGGGACAGGGGGCCGGGAGACCCAGTACTTC.

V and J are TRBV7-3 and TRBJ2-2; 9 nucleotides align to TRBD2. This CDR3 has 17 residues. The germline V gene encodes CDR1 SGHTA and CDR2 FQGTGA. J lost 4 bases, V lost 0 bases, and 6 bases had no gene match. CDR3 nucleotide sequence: TGTGCCAGCAGCTTAACTGGACTAGCGAGCGGCACCGGGGAGCTGTTTTTT. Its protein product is CASSLTGLASGTGELFF.

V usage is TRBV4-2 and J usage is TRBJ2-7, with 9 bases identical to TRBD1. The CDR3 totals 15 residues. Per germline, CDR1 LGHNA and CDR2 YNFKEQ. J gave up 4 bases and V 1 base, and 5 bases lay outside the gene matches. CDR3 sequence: CASSQGDREIYEQYF. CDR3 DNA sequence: TGTGCCAGCAGCCAAGGGGACAGGGAGATATACGAGCAGTACTTC.

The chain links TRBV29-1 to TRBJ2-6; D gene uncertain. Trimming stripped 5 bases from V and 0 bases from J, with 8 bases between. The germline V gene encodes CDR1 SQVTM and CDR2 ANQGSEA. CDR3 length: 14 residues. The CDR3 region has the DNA TGCAGCGTTAAAACCTTCTCTGGGGCCAACGTCCTGACTTTC. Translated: CSVKTFSGANVLTF. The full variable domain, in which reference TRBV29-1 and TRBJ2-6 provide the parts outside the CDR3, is SAVISQKPSRDICQRGTSLTIQCQVDSQVTMMFWYRQQPGQSLTLIATANQGSEATYESGFVIDKFPISRPNLTFSTLTVSNMSPEDSSIYLCSVKTFSGANVLTFGAGSRLTVL.

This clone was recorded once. The CDR3 DNA sequence: TGTGCCAGCCAAGACAGGCCCGGAGTCAATCAGCCCCAGCATTTT. This translates into CASQDRPGVNQPQHF. J is TRBJ1-5 and V is TRBV27, with D possibly matching TRBD1 (6 bases). The V gene lost 8 bases and the J gene lost 3 bases, with 17 bases spanning the gap. Per the germline V gene, CDR1 is MNHEY and CDR2 is SMNVEV (reference sequence). The CDR3 covers 15 residues.

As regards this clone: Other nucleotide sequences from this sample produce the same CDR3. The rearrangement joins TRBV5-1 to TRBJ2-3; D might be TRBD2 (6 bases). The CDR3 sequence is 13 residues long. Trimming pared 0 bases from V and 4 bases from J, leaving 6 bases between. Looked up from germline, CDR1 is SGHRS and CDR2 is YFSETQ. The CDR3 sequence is CASSLAGADTQYF. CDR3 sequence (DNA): TGCGCCAGCAGCTTGGCGGGAGCAGATACGCAGTATTTT.